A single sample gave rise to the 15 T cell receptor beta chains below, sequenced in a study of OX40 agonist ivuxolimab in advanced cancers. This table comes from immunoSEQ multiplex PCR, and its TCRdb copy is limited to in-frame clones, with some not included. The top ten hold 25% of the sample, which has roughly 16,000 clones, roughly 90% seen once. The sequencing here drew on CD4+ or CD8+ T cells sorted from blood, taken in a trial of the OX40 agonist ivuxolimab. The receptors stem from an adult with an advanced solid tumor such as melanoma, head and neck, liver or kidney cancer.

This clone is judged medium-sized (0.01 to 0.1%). As DNA, the CDR3 is TGTGCCAGCAGCCCCATACAAAGCTCTGGAAACACCATATATTTT. Translated, it gives CASSPIQSSGNTIYF. The chain links TRBV7-6 to TRBJ1-3; D remains unclear. The germline V gene encodes CDR1 SGHVS and CDR2 FNYEAQ. The V end was cut by 5 bases, the J end by 0 bases, with 11 bases between. This CDR3 is 15 amino acids long.

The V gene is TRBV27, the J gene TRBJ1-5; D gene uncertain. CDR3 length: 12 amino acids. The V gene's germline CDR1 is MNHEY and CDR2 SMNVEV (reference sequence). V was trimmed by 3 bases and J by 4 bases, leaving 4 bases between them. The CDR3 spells CASSFLNQPQHF. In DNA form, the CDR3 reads TGTGCCAGCAGTTTCTTGAATCAGCCCCAGCATTTT.

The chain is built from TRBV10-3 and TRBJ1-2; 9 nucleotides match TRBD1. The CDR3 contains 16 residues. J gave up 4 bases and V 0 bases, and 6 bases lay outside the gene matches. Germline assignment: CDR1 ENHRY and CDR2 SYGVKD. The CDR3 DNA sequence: TGTGCCATCAGTGAGTCCCCCTCGACAGGGGGCTATGGCTACACCTTC. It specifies CAISESPSTGGYGYTF.

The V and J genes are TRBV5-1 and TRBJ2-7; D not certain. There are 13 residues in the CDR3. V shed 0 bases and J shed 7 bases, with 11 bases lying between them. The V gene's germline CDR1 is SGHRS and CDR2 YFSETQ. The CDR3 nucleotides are TGCGCCAGCAGCTTGGGAGGCTCGTTGGAGCAGTACTTC. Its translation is CASSLGGSLEQYF.

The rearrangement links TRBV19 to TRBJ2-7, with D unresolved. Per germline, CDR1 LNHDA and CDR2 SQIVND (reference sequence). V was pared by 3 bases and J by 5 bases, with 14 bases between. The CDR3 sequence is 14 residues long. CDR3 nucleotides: TGTGCCAGTAGTATCACAGACGGTTTAAACGAGCAGTACTTC. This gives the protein CASSITDGLNEQYF.

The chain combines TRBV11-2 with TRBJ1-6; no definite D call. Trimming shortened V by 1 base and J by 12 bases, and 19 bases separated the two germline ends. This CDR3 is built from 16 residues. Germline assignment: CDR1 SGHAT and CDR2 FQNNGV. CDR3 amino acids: CASSLVNGRSVGPLHF. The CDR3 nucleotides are TGTGCCAGCAGCTTAGTAAACGGCAGGTCGGTCGGACCCCTCCACTTT.

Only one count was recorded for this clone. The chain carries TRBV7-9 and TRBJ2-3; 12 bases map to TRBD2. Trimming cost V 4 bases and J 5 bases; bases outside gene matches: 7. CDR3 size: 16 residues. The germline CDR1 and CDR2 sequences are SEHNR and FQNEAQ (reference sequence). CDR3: CASSSGTSGLVDTQYF. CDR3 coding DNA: TGTGCCAGCAGCTCCGGGACTAGCGGGCTTGTAGATACGCAGTATTTT. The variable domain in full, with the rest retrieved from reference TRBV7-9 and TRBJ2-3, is DTGVSQNPRHKITKRGQNVTFRCDPISEHNRLYWYRQTLGQGPEFLTYFQNEAQLEKSRLLSDRFSAERPKGSFSTLEIQRTEQGDSAMYLCASSSGTSGLVDTQYFGPGTRLTVL.

CDR3 region: CASSEYRGYYNEQFF. CDR3 sequence (DNA): TGTGCCAGCAGTGAGTATCGAGGCTACTACAATGAGCAGTTCTTC. The chain is built from TRBV2 and TRBJ2-1; D gene ambiguous. Germline loops: CDR1 SNHLY, CDR2 FYNNEI. This CDR3 comprises 15 residues. The V end lost 3 bases, the J end lost 3 bases, and 12 bases lay between the germline ends.

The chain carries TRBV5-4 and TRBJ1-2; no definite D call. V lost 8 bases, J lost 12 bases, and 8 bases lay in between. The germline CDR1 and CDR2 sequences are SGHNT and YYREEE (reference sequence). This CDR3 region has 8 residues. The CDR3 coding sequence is TGTGCCAGTCCTCAGGACACCTTC. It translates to CASPQDTF.

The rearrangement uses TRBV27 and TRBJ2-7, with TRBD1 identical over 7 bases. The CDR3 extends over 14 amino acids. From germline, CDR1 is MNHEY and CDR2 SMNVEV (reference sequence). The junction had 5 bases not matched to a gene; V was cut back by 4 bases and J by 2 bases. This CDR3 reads CASSYRDSTYEQYF. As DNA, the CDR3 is TGTGCCAGCAGTTACCGGGACAGTACCTACGAGCAGTACTTC.

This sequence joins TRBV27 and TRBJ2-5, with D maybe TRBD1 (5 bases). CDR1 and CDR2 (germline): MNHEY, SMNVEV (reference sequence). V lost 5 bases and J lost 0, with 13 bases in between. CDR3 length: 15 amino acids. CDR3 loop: CASSLRTSYQETQYF. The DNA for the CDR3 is TGTGCCAGCAGTCTACGGACATCGTACCAAGAGACCCAGTACTTC.

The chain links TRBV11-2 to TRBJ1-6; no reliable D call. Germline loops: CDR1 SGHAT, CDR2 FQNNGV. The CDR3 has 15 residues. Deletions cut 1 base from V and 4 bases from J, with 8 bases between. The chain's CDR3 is CASSLGYSYNSPLHF. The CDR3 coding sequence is TGTGCCAGCAGCTTAGGGTACTCGTATAATTCACCCCTCCACTTT.

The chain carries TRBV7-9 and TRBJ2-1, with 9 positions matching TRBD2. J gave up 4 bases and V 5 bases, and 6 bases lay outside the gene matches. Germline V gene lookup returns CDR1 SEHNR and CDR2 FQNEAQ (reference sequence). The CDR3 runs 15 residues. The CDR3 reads CASSPPLAGYNEQFF. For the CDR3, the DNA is TGTGCCAGCAGCCCCCCCCTAGCGGGATACAATGAGCAGTTCTTC.

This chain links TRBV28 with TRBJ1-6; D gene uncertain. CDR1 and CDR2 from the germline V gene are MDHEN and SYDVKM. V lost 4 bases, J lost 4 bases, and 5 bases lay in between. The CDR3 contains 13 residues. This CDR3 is CASSSQYNSPLHF. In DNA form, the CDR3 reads TGTGCCAGCAGTTCCCAATATAATTCACCCCTCCACTTT.

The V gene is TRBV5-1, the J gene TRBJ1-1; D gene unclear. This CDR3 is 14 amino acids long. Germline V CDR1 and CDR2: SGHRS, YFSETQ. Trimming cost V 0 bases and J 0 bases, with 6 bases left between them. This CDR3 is CASSLVGMNTEAFF. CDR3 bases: TGCGCCAGCAGCTTGGTGGGGATGAACACTGAAGCTTTCTTT.